These T cell receptor beta chains were read from a single sample in a study of Ad26.COV2.S vaccination and SARS-CoV-2 variants. The data were produced by immunoSEQ multiplex PCR, yet TCRdb's version contains in-frame clones alone and is incomplete. This table has about 350,000 clones, about 87% appearing once. Sequencing used peripheral blood, obtained in a trial of Ad26.COV2.S vaccine versus placebo. The source of these receptors is a person between 18 and 59 years old who received the Ad26.COV2.S COVID-19 vaccine or a placebo. The CDR3 runs from the conserved cysteine through the conserved F or W. D genes are given only for firm matches. Clone size is stated in some rows and not others, as once, few, many or a class when expanded.

clone_size: NA
j_call: TRBJ2-7
v_call: TRBV9
cdr3_length: 14
d_call: TRBD1
cdr3_aa: CASSVGTGRYEQYF
cdr3_nt: TGTGCCAGCAGCGTAGGGACAGGGAGGTACGAGCAGTACTTC

clone_size: NA
j_call: TRBJ2-7
v_call: TRBV14
cdr3_length: 17
d_call: NA
cdr3_aa: CASSLNWGGAGSYEQYF
cdr3_nt: TGTGCCAGCAGCCTAAACTGGGGGGGCGCGGGCTCCTACGAGCAGTACTTC

clone_size: NA
j_call: TRBJ2-1
v_call: TRBV6-5
cdr3_length: 14
d_call: NA
cdr3_aa: CASTPLGSYNEQFF
cdr3_nt: TGTGCCAGCACTCCACTAGGGTCCTACAATGAGCAGTTCTTC

clone_size: NA
j_call: TRBJ2-5
v_call: TRBV3-1/TRBV3-2
cdr3_length: 14
d_call: NA
cdr3_aa: CASSQWARQETQYF
cdr3_nt: TGTGCCAGCAGCCAATGGGCCAGGCAAGAGACCCAGTACTTC

clone_size: NA
j_call: TRBJ1-4
v_call: TRBV5-1
cdr3_length: 16
d_call: NA
cdr3_aa: CASSLLAASTNEKLFF
cdr3_nt: TGCGCCAGCAGCTTGCTAGCCGCCTCAACTAATGAAAAACTGTTTTTT

clone_size: NA
j_call: TRBJ1-1
v_call: TRBV4-3
cdr3_length: 14
d_call: NA
cdr3_aa: CASSQDRGTLEAFF
cdr3_nt: TGCGCCAGCAGCCAAGATCGGGGGACCCTTGAAGCTTTCTTT

clone_size: NA
j_call: TRBJ2-7
v_call: TRBV19
cdr3_length: 15
d_call: NA
cdr3_aa: CASSIVLAESYEQYF
cdr3_nt: TGTGCCAGTAGTATAGTCTTAGCGGAATCCTACGAGCAGTACTTC

clone_size: NA
j_call: TRBJ2-7
v_call: TRBV5-5
cdr3_length: 17
d_call: NA
cdr3_aa: CASSLTPRAGGGYEQYF
cdr3_nt: TGTGCCAGCAGCTTGACCCCCCGGGCAGGGGGGGGTTACGAGCAGTACTTC

clone_size: NA
j_call: TRBJ2-5
v_call: TRBV29-1
cdr3_length: 12
d_call: NA
cdr3_aa: CSVTRQGETQYF
cdr3_nt: TGCAGCGTTACCAGGCAGGGCGAGACCCAGTACTTC

clone_size: NA
j_call: TRBJ1-1
v_call: TRBV19
cdr3_length: 15
d_call: NA
cdr3_aa: CASSIPGPPNTEAFF
cdr3_nt: TGTGCCAGTAGTATCCCCGGACCCCCCAACACTGAAGCTTTCTTT

clone_size: NA
j_call: TRBJ1-1
v_call: TRBV7-9
cdr3_length: 15
d_call: TRBD1
cdr3_aa: CASSAPGQAASEAFF
cdr3_nt: TGTGCCAGCAGCGCACCGGGACAGGCAGCGTCGGAAGCTTTCTTT

clone_size: once
j_call: TRBJ2-3
v_call: TRBV5-1
cdr3_length: 16
d_call: NA
cdr3_aa: CASSLSLSTSTDTQYF
cdr3_nt: TGCGCCAGCAGCTTGTCCTTATCCACTAGCACAGATACGCAGTATTTT

clone_size: NA
j_call: TRBJ1-5
v_call: TRBV5-6
cdr3_length: 17
d_call: NA
cdr3_aa: CASSLRSTGRSIQPQHF
cdr3_nt: TGTGCCAGCAGCCTCAGATCGACCGGGAGAAGTATTCAGCCCCAGCATTTT

clone_size: NA
j_call: TRBJ1-1
v_call: TRBV5-6
cdr3_length: 12
d_call: NA
cdr3_aa: CASSLRGTEAFF
cdr3_nt: TGTGCCAGCAGCTTGAGGGGCACTGAAGCTTTCTTT

clone_size: few
j_call: TRBJ2-2
v_call: TRBV15
cdr3_length: 14
d_call: TRBD1
cdr3_aa: CATSRDRGFGELFF
cdr3_nt: TGTGCCACCAGCAGGGACAGGGGGTTCGGGGAGCTGTTTTTT

clone_size: few
j_call: TRBJ2-7
v_call: TRBV6-5
cdr3_length: 14
d_call: NA
cdr3_aa: CASSYGGQPYEQYF
cdr3_nt: TGTGCCAGCAGTTACGGGGGCCAGCCATACGAGCAGTACTTC

clone_size: NA
j_call: TRBJ1-2
v_call: TRBV5-1
cdr3_length: 14
d_call: NA
cdr3_aa: CASSPGEGAGGYTF
cdr3_nt: TGCGCCAGCAGCCCCGGCGAAGGGGCTGGTGGCTACACCTTC

clone_size: NA
j_call: TRBJ2-7
v_call: TRBV18
cdr3_length: 14
d_call: TRBD1
cdr3_aa: CASSPKGQGYEQYF
cdr3_nt: TGTGCCAGCTCACCAAAGGGACAGGGCTACGAGCAGTACTTC

clone_size: once
j_call: TRBJ2-7
v_call: TRBV5-6
cdr3_length: 14
d_call: TRBD1
cdr3_aa: CASSRGTESYEQYF
cdr3_nt: TGTGCCAGCAGCCGAGGGACAGAGTCCTACGAGCAGTACTTC

clone_size: NA
j_call: TRBJ2-1
v_call: TRBV12-3/TRBV12-4
cdr3_length: 13
d_call: TRBD1
cdr3_aa: CASSLTAGGEQFF
cdr3_nt: TGTGCCAGCAGTTTGACAGCAGGGGGTGAGCAGTTCTTC

clone_size: NA
j_call: TRBJ2-7
v_call: TRBV6-5
cdr3_length: 14
d_call: NA
cdr3_aa: CASRPFKSSYEQYF
cdr3_nt: TGTGCCAGCAGGCCTTTTAAGAGCTCCTACGAGCAGTACTTC

clone_size: once
j_call: TRBJ2-2
v_call: TRBV4-3
cdr3_length: 17
d_call: TRBD2
cdr3_aa: CASSQEAGGGITGELFF
cdr3_nt: TGCGCCAGCAGCCAAGAAGCCGGCGGGGGGATTACCGGGGAGCTGTTTTTT

clone_size: NA
j_call: TRBJ1-6
v_call: TRBV5-4
cdr3_length: 13
d_call: NA
cdr3_aa: CASSPHPSSPLHF
cdr3_nt: TGTGCCAGCAGCCCACACCCCAGTTCACCCCTCCACTTT

clone_size: NA
j_call: TRBJ2-2
v_call: TRBV6-4
cdr3_length: 16
d_call: NA
cdr3_aa: CASSESRRADTGELFF
cdr3_nt: TGTGCCAGCAGTGAATCCAGACGGGCCGACACCGGGGAGCTGTTTTTT

clone_size: NA
j_call: TRBJ2-1
v_call: TRBV20-1
cdr3_length: 8
d_call: NA
cdr3_aa: CSAGEQFF
cdr3_nt: TGCAGTGCTGGCGAGCAGTTCTTC

clone_size: NA
j_call: TRBJ2-7
v_call: TRBV11-2
cdr3_length: 15
d_call: NA
cdr3_aa: CASSPGTVMGVEQYF
cdr3_nt: TGTGCCAGCAGCCCCGGGACCGTCATGGGTGTGGAGCAGTACTTC

clone_size: NA
j_call: TRBJ2-3
v_call: TRBV7-2
cdr3_length: 14
d_call: TRBD1
cdr3_aa: CASSLGQSTDTQYF
cdr3_nt: TGTGCCAGCAGCTTGGGACAGAGCACAGATACGCAGTATTTT

clone_size: NA
j_call: TRBJ1-1
v_call: TRBV9
cdr3_length: 15
d_call: TRBD1
cdr3_aa: CASSVGARGDNEAFF
cdr3_nt: TGTGCCAGCAGCGTAGGTGCCAGGGGGGATAATGAAGCTTTCTTT

clone_size: NA
j_call: TRBJ1-5
v_call: TRBV19
cdr3_length: 16
d_call: TRBD1
cdr3_aa: CASSLTGGKGNQPQHF
cdr3_nt: TGTGCCAGTAGTCTTACAGGGGGCAAGGGGAATCAGCCCCAGCATTTT

clone_size: NA
j_call: TRBJ1-2
v_call: TRBV30
cdr3_length: 15
d_call: NA
cdr3_aa: CAWSRSGERFYGYTF
cdr3_nt: TGTGCCTGGAGTCGCTCAGGAGAGAGGTTCTATGGCTACACCTTC